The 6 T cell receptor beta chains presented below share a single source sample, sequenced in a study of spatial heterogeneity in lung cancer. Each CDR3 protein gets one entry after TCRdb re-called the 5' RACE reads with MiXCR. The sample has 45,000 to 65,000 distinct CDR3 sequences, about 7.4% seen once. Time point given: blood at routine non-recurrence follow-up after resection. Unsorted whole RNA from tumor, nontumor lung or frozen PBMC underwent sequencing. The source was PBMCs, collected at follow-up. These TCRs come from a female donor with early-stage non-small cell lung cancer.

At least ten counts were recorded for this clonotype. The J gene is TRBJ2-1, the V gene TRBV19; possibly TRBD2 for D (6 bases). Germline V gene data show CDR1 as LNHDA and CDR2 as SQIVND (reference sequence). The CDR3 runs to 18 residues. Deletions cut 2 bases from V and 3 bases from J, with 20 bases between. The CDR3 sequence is CASSITPALSGGYNEQFF. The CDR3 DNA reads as TGTGCCAGTAGTATAACGCCCGCCTTATCCGGGGGCTACAATGAGCAGTTCTTC. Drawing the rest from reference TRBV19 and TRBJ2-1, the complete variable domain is DGGITQSPKYLFRKEGQNVTLSCEQNLNHDAMYWYRQDPGQGLRLIYYSQIVNDFQKGDIAEGYSVSREKKESFPLTVTSAQKNPTAFYLCASSITPALSGGYNEQFFGPGTRLTVL.

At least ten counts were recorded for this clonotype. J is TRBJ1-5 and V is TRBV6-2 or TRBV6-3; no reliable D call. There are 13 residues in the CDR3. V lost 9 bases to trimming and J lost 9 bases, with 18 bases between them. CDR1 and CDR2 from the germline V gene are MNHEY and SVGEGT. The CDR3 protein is CASSVGYAGPQHF. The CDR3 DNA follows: TGTGCCAGTTCAGTCGGCTATGCGGGGCCCCAGCATTTT.

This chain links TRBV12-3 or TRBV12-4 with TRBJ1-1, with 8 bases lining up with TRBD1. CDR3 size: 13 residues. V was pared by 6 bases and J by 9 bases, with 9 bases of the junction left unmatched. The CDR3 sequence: CASSLGQGGQAFF. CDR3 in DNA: TGTGCCAGCAGCCTAGGACAGGGAGGGCAAGCTTTCTTT.

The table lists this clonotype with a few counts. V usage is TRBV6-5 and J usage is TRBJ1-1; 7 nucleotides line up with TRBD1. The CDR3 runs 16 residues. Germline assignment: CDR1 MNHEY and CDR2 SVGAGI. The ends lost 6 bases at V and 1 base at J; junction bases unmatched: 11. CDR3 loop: CASSSPPGQKNTEAFF. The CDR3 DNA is TGTGCCAGCAGCTCTCCCCCGGGACAGAAGAACACTGAAGCTTTCTTT.

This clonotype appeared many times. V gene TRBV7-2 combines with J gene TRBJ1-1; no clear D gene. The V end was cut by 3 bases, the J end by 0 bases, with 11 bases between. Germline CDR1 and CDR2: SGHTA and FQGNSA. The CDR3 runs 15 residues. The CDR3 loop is CASSFNGLLNTEAFF. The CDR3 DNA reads TGTGCCAGCAGCTTCAACGGCCTCTTGAACACTGAAGCTTTCTTT. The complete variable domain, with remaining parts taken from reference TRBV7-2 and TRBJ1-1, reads GAGVSQSPSNKVTEKGKDVELRCDPISGHTALYWYRQSLGQGLEFLIYFQGNSAPDKSGLPSDRFSAERTGGSVSTLTIQRTQQEDSAVYLCASSFNGLLNTEAFFGQGTRLTVV.

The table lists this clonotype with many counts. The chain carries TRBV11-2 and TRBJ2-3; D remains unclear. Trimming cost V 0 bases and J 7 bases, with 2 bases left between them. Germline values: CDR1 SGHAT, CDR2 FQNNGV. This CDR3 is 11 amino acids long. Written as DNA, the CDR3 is TGTGCCAGCAGCTTAGACTATACGCAGTATTTT. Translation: CASSLDYTQYF.